This paragraph covers one TCR beta chain sequence. The protocol was immunoSEQ multiplex PCR, while the TCRdb copy is restricted to in-frame clones and leaves out a portion. The sample has under 450,000 clones, roughly 90% seen once; the top ten hold over 5.5%. This specimen belongs to a study of control samples from healthy donors and cancer patients. CDR3 size: 13 residues. Germline loops: CDR1 SGHAT, CDR2 FQNNGV. V lost 0 bases and J 2 bases, leaving 5 bases between the germline ends. This receptor was obtained from a man aged 35-49 years with head and neck cancer. The sample consisted of PBMCs. This chain connects TRBV11-2 to TRBJ2-7; D is undetermined. The CDR3 reads CASSLDGAYEQYF. Here the CDR3 DNA reads TGTGCCAGCAGCTTAGACGGCGCCTACGAGCAGTACTTC. The whole variable domain, remainder taken from reference TRBV11-2 and TRBJ2-7, is EAGVAQSPRYKIIEKRQSVAFWCNPISGHATLYWYQQILGQGPKLLIQFQNNGVVDDSQLPKDRFSAERLKGVDSTLKIQPAKLEDSAVYLCASSLDGAYEQYFGPGTRLTVT.